This passage covers 14 T cell receptor beta chains from one sample sequenced in a study of T cell responses to AZD1222 COVID-19 vaccine. Method: immunoSEQ multiplex PCR; TCRdb's copy keeps in-frame clones and lacks some. The data show 100,000 to 150,000 clones, with 80% to 90% seen just once and 11% held by the top ten. The material sequenced was peripheral blood, taken on day 0 of MenACWY control vaccination. The receptor set was obtained from an adult in good health.

This clone has at least ten counts. The chain recombines TRBV2 with TRBJ1-5; D is uncertain. The CDR3 has 14 residues. CDR1 and CDR2 (germline): SNHLY, FYNNEI. Between the trimmed V and J ends, which lost 3 bases and 0 bases, there was a span of 6 bases. This chain's CDR3 is CASSDSHSNQPQHF. The DNA of the CDR3 is TGTGCCAGCAGTGATTCCCATAGCAATCAGCCCCAGCATTTT.

The rearrangement joins TRBV6-2 or TRBV6-3 to TRBJ2-7; 10 bases agree with TRBD1. Trimming cost V 2 bases and J 4 bases; bases outside gene matches: 5. The CDR3 has 15 amino acids. Germline lookup yields CDR1 MNHEY and CDR2 SVGEGT. The CDR3 sequence is CASSYRRDRGYEQYF. Here the CDR3 DNA reads TGTGCCAGCAGTTACCGACGGGACAGGGGATACGAGCAGTACTTC.

The CDR3 sequence: CASSLVRQGDTEAFF. In DNA form, the CDR3 reads TGTGCCAGCAGCTTGGTTCGGCAGGGAGACACTGAAGCTTTCTTT. V usage is TRBV5-6 and J usage is TRBJ1-1, with a weak D call TRBD1 (5 bases). CDR1 and CDR2 from the germline V gene are SGHDT and YYEEEE. The CDR3 is made up of 15 amino acids. Trimming cost V 0 bases and J 3 bases, with 12 bases left between them.

The chain links TRBV6-1 to TRBJ1-4; weak D call: TRBD1 (5 bases). Germline values: CDR1 MNHNS, CDR2 SASEGT. The germline V and J ends were trimmed by 2 bases and 7 bases, with 11 bases remaining between them. CDR3 length: 14 residues. The CDR3 loop is CASSEPAGGEKLFF. The CDR3 nucleotides read TGTGCCAGCAGTGAACCCGCTGGGGGTGAAAAACTGTTTTTT.

This clone was seen more than once but under ten times. The chain combines TRBV30 with TRBJ2-7; either TRBD1 or TRBD2 may fit D (5 bases each). This CDR3 is 14 amino acids long. CDR1 is GTSNPN and CDR2 is SVGIG in the germline V gene (reference sequence). The V end was cut by 5 bases, the J end by 2 bases, with 16 bases between. The CDR3 DNA follows: TGTGCCTGGGATAGCGTGGCAGGGACCTACGAGCAGTACTTC. This sequence encodes CAWDSVAGTYEQYF.

The chain couples TRBV9 to TRBJ2-2; D not resolved. Germline CDR1 is SGDLS and CDR2 is YYNGEE. Trimming pared 4 bases from V and 6 bases from J, leaving 10 bases between. The CDR3 sequence is 13 residues long. CDR3 loop: CASSPRRAGELFF. The CDR3 DNA is TGTGCCAGCAGCCCGCGTAGGGCCGGGGAGCTGTTTTTT.

The V and J genes are TRBV2 and TRBJ1-1; possibly TRBD1 for D (6 bases). The CDR3 runs 13 residues. Germline assignment: CDR1 SNHLY and CDR2 FYNNEI. V shed 8 bases and J shed 2 bases, with 12 bases lying between them. The DNA of the CDR3 is TGTGCCAGCGGACAGTATGGAAACACTGAAGCTTTCTTT. Protein sequence: CASGQYGNTEAFF.

The chain links TRBV11-2 to TRBJ1-2, with 8 bases aligning to TRBD1. J gave up 4 bases and V 1 base, and 5 bases lay outside the gene matches. CDR3 length: 15 amino acids. Looked up from germline, CDR1 is SGHAT and CDR2 is FQNNGV. In DNA, the CDR3 is TGTGCCAGCAGCTTAGCAGGACAGGGTGTCTATGGCTACACCTTC. Its translation: CASSLAGQGVYGYTF.

This chain's CDR3 is CASSQGTGGLGYTF. CDR3 in DNA: TGCGCCAGCAGCCAAGGGACAGGGGGCCTCGGCTACACCTTC. This chain joins TRBV4-1 and TRBJ1-2; 11 bases fit TRBD1. Germline CDR1 MGHRA, CDR2 YSYEKL. With V trimmed by 1 base and J by 8 bases, 3 bases remained unmatched. This CDR3 is 14 amino acids long.

The CDR3: CASSGRGTGTDTQYF. CDR3 nucleotides: TGTGCCAGCAGCGGGAGAGGAACTGGCACAGATACGCAGTATTTT. The chain combines TRBV9 with TRBJ2-3; D gene unclear. The V end lost 3 bases, the J end lost 1 base, and 12 bases lay between the germline ends. Germline CDR1 and CDR2: SGDLS and YYNGEE. This CDR3 is built from 15 residues.

The CDR3 DNA follows: TGTGCCAGCAGCTTAACGGACAGTACGAACACTGAAGCTTTCTTT. Protein sequence: CASSLTDSTNTEAFF. The J gene is TRBJ1-1, the V gene TRBV7-8; D might be TRBD1 (6 bases). The V gene's germline CDR1 is SGHVS and CDR2 FQNEAQ. CDR3 length: 15 amino acids. The V end lost 2 bases, the J end lost 1 base, and 11 bases lay between the germline ends. Supplemented by reference TRBV7-8 and TRBJ1-1, the full variable domain reads GAGVSQSPRYKVAKRGQDVALRCDPISGHVSLFWYQQALGQGPEFLTYFQNEAQLDKSGLPSDRFFAERPEGSVSTLKIQRTQQEDSAVYLCASSLTDSTNTEAFFGQGTRLTVV.

J is TRBJ2-5 and V is TRBV11-2; D is perhaps TRBD1 (5 bases). The CDR3 runs 13 residues. V dropped 5 bases and J dropped 1 base, with 8 bases sitting between them. Germline values: CDR1 SGHAT, CDR2 FQNNGV. The CDR3 DNA is TGTGCCAGCAGCCAAGGGGTCCAAGAGACCCAGTACTTC. Its protein is CASSQGVQETQYF.

This chain links TRBV13 with TRBJ2-1; 9 bases are a match to TRBD2. This CDR3 contains 17 residues. Germline V gene lookup returns CDR1 PRHDT and CDR2 FYEKMQ (reference sequence). V lost 0 bases to trimming and J lost 5 bases; unmatched junction nucleotides: 8. Here the CDR3 reads CASSLGATSGRNNEQFF. In DNA, the CDR3 is TGTGCCAGCAGCTTAGGCGCCACTAGCGGGCGTAACAATGAGCAGTTCTTC.

The gene calls are TRBV29-1 and TRBJ2-7, with 7 bases lining up with TRBD1. This CDR3 is built from 14 residues. Germline CDR1 SQVTM, CDR2 ANQGSEA. Unmatched junction bases numbered 11, after V lost 3 bases and J lost 6 bases. DNA for the CDR3: TGCAGCGTTGAGGGTCAGGGGGTATCTGGCGAGCAGTACTTC. Protein sequence: CSVEGQGVSGEQYF.